These T cell receptor beta chains were read from a single sample in a study of T cells in narcolepsy. Assay used: immunoSEQ multiplex PCR; TCRdb lists only in-frame clones, some missing. The table has tens of thousands of clones, roughly 84% seen once. The sequenced sample was CD45RA- memory CD4+ T cells from PBMCs. These TCRs come from a human donor with narcolepsy. Each CDR3 is given with its conserved first and last residue. The D gene is left open where the match is weak. Not all rows give a size; the values are once, few, many and, for expanded clones, a class.

j_gene,d_gene,abundance,v_gene,len,CDR3aa,CDR3nt
TRBJ1-1,NA,NA,TRBV6-6,15,CASRAGVGVNTEAFF,TGTGCCAGCAGGGCAGGGGTCGGGGTGAACACTGAAGCTTTCTTT
TRBJ2-5,NA,NA,TRBV7-8,14,CASSSGPDGRTQYF,TGTGCCAGCAGCTCCGGTCCGGACGGCCGGACCCAGTACTTC
TRBJ1-6,TRBD1,few,TRBV7-3,15,CASSSTGGGNSPLHF,TGTGCCAGCAGCTCCACAGGGGGCGGGAATTCACCCCTCCACTTT
TRBJ1-5,TRBD1,NA,TRBV11-3,17,CASSLWGQWPGNQPQHF,TGTGCCAGCAGCTTATGGGGACAGTGGCCGGGCAATCAGCCCCAGCATTTT
TRBJ1-5,TRBD1,NA,TRBV4-3,16,CASSQDDRGGNQPQHF,TGCGCCAGCAGCCAAGATGACAGGGGGGGAAATCAGCCCCAGCATTTT
TRBJ1-2,TRBD1,NA,TRBV28,14,CASTRTGRNYGYTF,TGTGCCAGCACCCGGACAGGGAGAAACTATGGCTACACCTTC
TRBJ1-5,NA,NA,TRBV30,13,CAWSVNDRQPQHF,TGTGCCTGGAGTGTAAATGATCGGCAGCCCCAGCATTTT
TRBJ2-1,NA,NA,TRBV20-1,11,CSGQGPGTQFF,TGCAGCGGTCAGGGCCCAGGGACGCAGTTCTTC
TRBJ1-4,NA,few,TRBV19,14,CASSIGRTNEKLFF,TGTGCCAGTAGTATAGGGAGGACTAATGAAAAACTGTTTTTT
TRBJ1-2,NA,NA,TRBV6-5,14,CASSPGTGSYGYTF,TGTGCCAGCAGTCCCGGGACGGGCAGCTATGGCTACACCTTC
TRBJ1-2,NA,once,TRBV15,13,CATSRPFSSGYTF,TGTGCCACCAGCAGACCCTTTTCGAGTGGCTACACCTTC
TRBJ2-7,NA,few,TRBV4-1,13,CASSQDIGGEQYF,TGCGCCAGCAGCCAAGATATCGGAGGCGAGCAGTACTTC
TRBJ1-6,TRBD1,NA,TRBV6-1,15,CASSNRGQGRSPLHF,TGTGCCAGCAGTAACCGGGGACAGGGGCGATCACCCCTCCACTTT
TRBJ1-1,TRBD1,NA,TRBV9,15,CASSSPRGRRTEAFF,TGTGCCAGCAGCTCCCCCAGGGGGCGTAGAACTGAAGCTTTCTTT
TRBJ2-7,NA,NA,TRBV19,15,CASSIQGEGAYEQYF,TGTGCCAGTAGTATCCAAGGGGAGGGGGCCTACGAGCAGTACTTC
TRBJ2-3,TRBD2,few,TRBV15,15,CATTSLGGNTDTQYF,TGTGCCACCACCAGTTTGGGGGGGAACACAGATACGCAGTATTTT
TRBJ2-7,NA,few,TRBV28,12,CASGLRANEQYF,TGTGCCAGCGGACTGAGAGCCAACGAGCAGTACTTC
TRBJ1-2,NA,NA,TRBV4-1,13,CASSQGSGDGYTF,TGCGCCAGCAGCCAAGGTTCTGGGGATGGCTACACCTTC
TRBJ1-4,NA,NA,TRBV7-2,15,CASSSRGDANEKLFF,TGTGCCAGCAGCTCACGGGGGGATGCTAATGAAAAACTGTTTTTT
TRBJ2-7,NA,NA,TRBV11-3,14,CASSFSGGSYEQYF,TGTGCCAGCAGCTTTTCAGGGGGGTCCTACGAGCAGTACTTC
TRBJ2-7,NA,few,TRBV10-3,14,CAISGSGANDEQYF,TGTGCCATCAGTGGTTCAGGGGCGAACGACGAGCAGTACTTC
TRBJ1-5,NA,NA,TRBV7-2,12,CASSDGYQPQHF,TGTGCCAGCAGCGACGGTTATCAGCCCCAGCATTTT
TRBJ1-6,NA,few,TRBV28,15,CASIEGNAGPSPLHF,TGTGCCAGCATTGAGGGTAACGCAGGGCCCTCACCCCTCCACTTT
TRBJ1-1,NA,once,TRBV29-1,15,CSVELRGKVNTEAFF,TGCAGCGTTGAACTGAGGGGAAAGGTGAACACTGAAGCTTTCTTT
TRBJ2-5,TRBD2,once,TRBV9,15,CASSGGLAGQETQYF,TGTGCCAGCAGCGGCGGACTAGCGGGACAAGAGACCCAGTACTTC
TRBJ2-4,NA,few,TRBV7-6,14,CASSLRLPPDIQYF,TGTGCCAGCAGCCTCCGCCTACCTCCGGACATTCAGTACTTC
TRBJ2-3,TRBD2,NA,TRBV11-2,16,CASSPSGGAPTDTQYF,TGTGCCAGCAGCCCTAGCGGGGGGGCCCCCACAGATACGCAGTATTTT
TRBJ2-7,NA,few,TRBV6-6,15,CASINAGSGTYEQYF,TGTGCCAGCATCAACGCGGGGTCCGGAACGTACGAGCAGTACTTC
TRBJ2-7,TRBD1,NA,TRBV5-1,14,CASSTRQGMNEQYF,TGCGCCAGCAGCACCAGACAGGGAATGAACGAGCAGTACTTC
TRBJ1-1,NA,once,TRBV21-1,14,CASSKAGGNTEAFF,TGTGCCAGCAGCAAAGCGGGGGGAAACACTGAAGCTTTCTTT
TRBJ1-2,TRBD1,once,TRBV19,15,CASETQGAQSTSYTF,TGTGCCAGTGAGACACAGGGGGCGCAAAGCACAAGCTACACCTTC
TRBJ1-3,NA,NA,TRBV6-5,14,CASRRSTSGNTIYF,TGTGCCAGCAGACGATCGACCTCTGGAAACACCATATATTTT
TRBJ1-1,NA,few,TRBV18,16,CASSPPIGNLNTEAFF,TGTGCCAGCTCACCACCGATCGGGAACCTAAACACTGAAGCTTTCTTT
TRBJ2-1,TRBD2,NA,TRBV5-4,15,CASSESGGIYNEQFF,TGTGCCAGCAGCGAGAGCGGGGGAATCTACAATGAGCAGTTCTTC
TRBJ1-4,NA,NA,TRBV6-5,16,CASSYSKQRYNEKLFF,TGTGCCAGCAGTTACTCGAAGCAGAGATATAATGAAAAACTGTTTTTT
TRBJ2-3,TRBD2,once,TRBV18,14,CASSPPTSRDTQYF,TGTGCCAGCTCACCGCCGACTAGCCGGGATACGCAGTATTTT
TRBJ2-6,NA,NA,TRBV2,15,CASSERDSGANVLTF,TGTGCCAGCAGTGAACGAGACTCTGGGGCCAACGTCCTGACTTTC
TRBJ1-2,NA,NA,TRBV7-2,13,CASSLGQPYGYTF,TGTGCCAGCAGCCTAGGGCAGCCCTATGGCTACACCTTC
TRBJ2-5,NA,NA,TRBV25-1,17,CASSPGQGGVGQETQYF,TGTGCCTCCTCACCGGGGCAGGGGGGAGTAGGGCAAGAGACCCAGTACTTC
TRBJ2-2,TRBD2,NA,TRBV11-2,15,CASSLVTSGTGELFF,TGTGCCAGCAGCTTAGTTACTAGCGGGACCGGGGAGCTGTTTTTT
TRBJ1-1,NA,NA,TRBV29-1,13,CSVEVTVNTEAFF,TGCAGCGTTGAAGTCACTGTGAACACTGAAGCTTTCTTT
TRBJ2-1,TRBD1,NA,TRBV9,14,CASSARTGFNEQFF,TGTGCCAGCAGCGCTCGGACAGGGTTCAATGAGCAGTTCTTC
TRBJ2-6,TRBD1,NA,TRBV9,17,CASRVGTGASGANVLTF,TGTGCCAGCAGGGTCGGGACAGGGGCTTCTGGGGCCAACGTCCTGACTTTC
TRBJ2-2,TRBD1,NA,TRBV19,14,CASTRTGDTGELFF,TGTGCCAGTACCCGGACAGGGGACACCGGGGAGCTGTTTTTT
TRBJ2-3,TRBD2,NA,TRBV7-2,14,CASSSGLGQYTQYF,TGTGCCAGCAGCTCGGGACTAGGTCAGTATACGCAGTATTTT
TRBJ1-5,NA,NA,TRBV6-6,14,CASRFQGSNQPQHF,TGTGCCAGCAGATTCCAGGGATCCAATCAGCCCCAGCATTTT
TRBJ2-7,TRBD2,NA,TRBV6-5,15,CASSPGTSGGGEQYF,TGTGCCAGCAGTCCCGGGACTAGCGGGGGTGGCGAGCAGTACTTC
TRBJ1-3,TRBD1,NA,TRBV5-1,16,CASSLQGEGTGNTIYF,TGCGCCAGCAGCTTACAGGGGGAAGGGACCGGGAACACCATATATTTT
TRBJ2-1,NA,NA,TRBV7-3,15,CASSLRAGLYNEQFF,TGTGCCAGCAGCTTAAGGGCGGGGCTATACAATGAGCAGTTCTTC
TRBJ2-2,NA,NA,TRBV11-2,14,CASSPGEVGGELFF,TGTGCCAGCAGCCCGGGGGAGGTTGGCGGGGAGCTGTTTTTT
TRBJ2-7,NA,NA,TRBV7-2,12,CASSFFGAEQYF,TGTGCCAGCAGCTTCTTTGGGGCCGAGCAGTACTTC
TRBJ2-7,NA,NA,TRBV5-1,15,CASSSGDIIEYEQYF,TGCGCCAGCAGCTCTGGGGACATCATAGAGTACGAGCAGTACTTC
TRBJ2-4,NA,NA,TRBV5-1,13,CASSFGAGNIQYF,TGCGCCAGCAGCTTTGGTGCGGGGAACATTCAGTACTTC
TRBJ1-6,TRBD1,NA,TRBV19,12,CASSIRGLSLHF,TGTGCCAGTAGTATAAGGGGGCTGTCCCTCCACTTT
TRBJ2-3,TRBD2,NA,TRBV19,15,CASSAGLAGTDTQYF,TGTGCCAGTAGTGCGGGACTAGCGGGCACAGATACGCAGTATTTT
TRBJ1-2,NA,NA,TRBV4-1,17,CASSQEGTGGAWDGYTF,TGCGCCAGCAGCCAAGAAGGGACGGGGGGCGCCTGGGATGGCTACACCTTC
TRBJ2-7,NA,NA,TRBV5-1,12,CASSFRDSEQYF,TGCGCCAGCAGCTTCAGGGACTCCGAGCAGTACTTC
TRBJ1-1,NA,once,TRBV4-3,14,CASSQELGVSEAFF,TGCGCCAGCAGCCAAGAACTGGGGGTTTCGGAGGCTTTCTTT
TRBJ2-3,NA,once,TRBV19,15,CASSPEGLRTDTQYF,TGTGCCAGTAGCCCGGAGGGCCTTCGAACAGATACGCAGTATTTT